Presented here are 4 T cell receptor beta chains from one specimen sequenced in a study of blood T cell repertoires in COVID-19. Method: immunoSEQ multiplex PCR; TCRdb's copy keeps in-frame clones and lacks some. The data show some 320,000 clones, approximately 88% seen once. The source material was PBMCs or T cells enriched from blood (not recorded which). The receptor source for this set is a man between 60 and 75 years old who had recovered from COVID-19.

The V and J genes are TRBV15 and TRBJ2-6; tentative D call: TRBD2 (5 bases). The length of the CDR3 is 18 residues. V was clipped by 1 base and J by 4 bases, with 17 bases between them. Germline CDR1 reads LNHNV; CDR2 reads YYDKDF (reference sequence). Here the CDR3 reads CATSRGEHGIWGANVLTF. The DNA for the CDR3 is TGTGCCACCAGCAGAGGCGAGCACGGGATCTGGGGGGCCAACGTCCTGACTTTC.

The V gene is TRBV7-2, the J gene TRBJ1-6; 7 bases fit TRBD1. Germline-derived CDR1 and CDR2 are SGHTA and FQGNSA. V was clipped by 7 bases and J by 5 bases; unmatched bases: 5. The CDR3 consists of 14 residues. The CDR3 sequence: CASIRDRDNSPLHF. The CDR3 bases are TGTGCCAGCATCCGGGACAGAGATAATTCACCCCTCCACTTT.

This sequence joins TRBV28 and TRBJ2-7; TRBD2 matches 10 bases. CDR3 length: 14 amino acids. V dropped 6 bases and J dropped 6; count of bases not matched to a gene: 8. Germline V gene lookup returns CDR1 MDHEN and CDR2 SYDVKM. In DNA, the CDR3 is TGTGCCAGCAGCTCTAGCGGGAGCAATTTCGAGCAGTACTTC. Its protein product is CASSSSGSNFEQYF.

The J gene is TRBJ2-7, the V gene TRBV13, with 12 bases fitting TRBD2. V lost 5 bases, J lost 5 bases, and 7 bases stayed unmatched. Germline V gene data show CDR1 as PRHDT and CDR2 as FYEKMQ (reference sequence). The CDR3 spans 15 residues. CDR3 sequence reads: CASSRLAGEVNEQYF. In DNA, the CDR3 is TGTGCCAGCAGCAGACTAGCGGGAGAAGTAAACGAGCAGTACTTC.